What follows are 20 T cell receptor beta chains derived from one specimen sequenced in a study of metastatic and nonmetastatic thyroid tumors (dated by TCRdb to 2019 to 2021). No patient had received any treatment before thyroid surgery. The library was made by PCR. Sequencing was carried out with an Illumina HiSeq 4000. TCRdb trimmed public reads at Q25 via fastp, called clones via MiXCR and kept in-frame beta chains. This sample holds 8,000 to 10,000 clones; roughly 30% were observed only once. The ten most abundant clones make up 16% of the sample. Sequencing used adjacent normal tissue. The receptors here all came from a female donor with papillary thyroid cancer or a benign thyroid nodule (not recorded which). Some clones in this sample may be carry-over from other donors' samples.

This chain connects TRBV9 to TRBJ2-5, with no clear D. The V gene lost 2 bases and the J gene lost 5 bases, with 13 bases spanning the gap. Per the germline V gene, CDR1 is SGDLS and CDR2 is YYNGEE. The CDR3 is 14 amino acids. The CDR3 here is CASSVDVGVETQYF. The CDR3 DNA reads as TGTGCCAGCAGCGTCGACGTCGGCGTGGAGACCCAGTACTTC.

In this sample, this clone turned up a few times. The junction differs from germline at one of its ends, possibly a read error. Other DNA sequences from this sample encode an identical CDR3 as well. The rearrangement joins TRBV5-6 to TRBJ2-1; 10 bases agree with TRBD2. The CDR3 length is 16 residues. Germline CDR1 SGHDT, CDR2 YYEEEE. The CDR3 DNA sequence: TGTGCAAGCAGCCTGTATGGGACTAGCGACTACAATGAGCAGTTCTTC. Translating it yields CASSLYGTSDYNEQFF.

This chain joins TRBV6-1 and TRBJ1-1; weak D call: TRBD1 (6 bases). The CDR3 consists of 13 residues. Trimming pared 6 bases from V and 4 bases from J, leaving 12 bases between. Germline CDR1 and CDR2: MNHNS and SASEGT. The CDR3 is CASSGDRRTEAFF. CDR3 DNA: TGTGCCAGCAGCGGAGACAGGCGCACTGAAGCTTTCTTT.

The chain employs TRBV5-1 and TRBJ1-1, with D tentatively TRBD1 (6 bases). CDR1 is SGHRS and CDR2 is YFSETQ in the germline V gene. The CDR3 is 13 amino acids. V lost 3 bases and J lost 1, with 7 bases in between. The chain's CDR3 is CASSSTGNTEAFF. The CDR3 nucleotides read TGCGCCAGCAGCTCGACAGGGAACACTGAAGCTTTCTTT.

V and J are TRBV27 and TRBJ2-1; 12 bases align to TRBD1. Per the germline V gene, CDR1 is MNHEY and CDR2 is SMNVEV (reference sequence). Germline trimming cut 2 bases from V and 9 bases from J; bases unmatched to any gene: 5. The CDR3 covers 15 residues. The CDR3: CASSLGTGGSGEQFF. The DNA for the CDR3 is TGTGCCAGCAGTTTAGGGACAGGGGGCTCGGGTGAGCAGTTCTTC.

This clone was seen a single time. The chain uses TRBV11-3 and TRBJ2-7; TRBD2 might be the D (5 bases). V was cut by 6 bases and J by 10 bases, with 16 bases left in between. The CDR3 spans 12 residues. CDR1 and CDR2 (germline): SGHNT, YENEEA. CDR3 amino acids: CASSRTGFHQYF. Written as DNA, the CDR3 is TGTGCCAGCAGTCGGACTGGCTTCCACCAGTACTTC. The whole variable domain, remainder taken from reference TRBV11-3 and TRBJ2-7, is EAGVVQSPRYKIIEKKQPVAFWCNPISGHNTLYWYLQNLGQGPELLIRYENEEAVDDSQLPKDRFSAERLKGVDSTLKIQPAELGDSAVYLCASSRTGFHQYFGPGTRLTVT.

This sequence joins TRBV28 and TRBJ1-5; 8 bases map to TRBD1. The CDR3 totals 15 residues. V shed 6 bases, J shed 5 bases, and the junction held 9 bases outside the gene matches. Germline values: CDR1 MDHEN, CDR2 SYDVKM. The CDR3 loop reads CASSDRGGGYQPQHF. In nucleotides, the CDR3 is TGTGCCAGCAGCGACAGGGGCGGCGGGTATCAGCCCCAGCATTTT.

This rearrangement joins TRBV20-1 to TRBJ2-7; TRBD2 is a possible D gene (5 bases). V shed 0 bases and J shed 9 bases, with 21 bases lying between them. Germline-derived CDR1 and CDR2 are DFQATT and SNEGSKA (reference sequence). The CDR3 contains 15 residues. This chain's CDR3 is CSARDRGLQASGQYF. For the CDR3, the DNA is TGCAGTGCTAGAGATCGGGGTCTGCAGGCCTCGGGGCAGTACTTC.

About this clone itself: One end of the junction is discordant with germline, which a read error may explain. The rearrangement uses TRBV4-1 and TRBJ2-1; D is perhaps TRBD1 (6 bases). Germline V gene lookup returns CDR1 MGHRA and CDR2 YSYEKL. The CDR3 has 13 residues. The CDR3 sequence is CASRQMTGIEQFF. Here the CDR3 DNA reads TGCGCCAGCCGCCAAATGACAGGAATTGAGCAGTTCTTC.

This clone has just a few counts. The V call is TRBV19, the J call TRBJ2-1, with 8 nucleotides matching TRBD2. V gave up 4 bases and J gave up 10 bases; unmatched junction bases: 18. Germline CDR1 is LNHDA and CDR2 is SQIVND (reference sequence). This CDR3 is 17 amino acids long. The CDR3 DNA reads as TGTGCCAGTAGTACAAGCCGTAGCGGGAAAATAGAGCGCGAGCAGTTCTTC. Its translation: CASSTSRSGKIEREQFF.

This clone was found a few times. The chain couples TRBV6-5 to TRBJ2-7, with 9 bases aligning to TRBD2. The CDR3 is made up of 18 amino acids. The junction had 14 bases not matched to a gene; V was cut back by 4 bases and J by 1 base. From germline, CDR1 is MNHEY and CDR2 SVGAGI. CDR3 bases: TGTGCCAGCAGTTCCCTCCGGGTTAGCGGGGGTCAATCCTACGAGCAGTACTTC. This gives the protein CASSSLRVSGGQSYEQYF.

The count of this clone is one. The chain joins TRBV5-1 to TRBJ2-7; TRBD1 or TRBD2 may be the D gene (6 bases each). Matching the DNA end better, TRBJ2-5 makes the J call doubtful. Looked up from germline, CDR1 is SGHRS and CDR2 is YFSETQ. The CDR3 covers 15 residues. The CDR3 loop reads CASSLGGTNQETQYF. Written as DNA, the CDR3 is TGCGCCAGCAGCTTGGGCGGGACAAACCAAGAGACCCAGTACTTC.

This clone was found once. The chain is built from TRBV30 and TRBJ1-1, with unresolved D. The CDR3 loop spans 11 amino acids. CDR1 and CDR2 from the germline V gene are GTSNPN and SVGIG (reference sequence). V was shortened by 8 bases and J by 11 bases, with 18 bases between the two germline ends. The CDR3 loop is CAADDGTWAFF. Written as DNA, the CDR3 is TGTGCCGCAGACGACGGTACCTGGGCTTTCTTT.

This clone has more than one count but fewer than ten. V is TRBV28 and J is TRBJ2-1; 10 bases agree with TRBD2. Germline CDR1 reads MDHEN; CDR2 reads SYDVKM. With 3 bases clipped from V and 0 bases from J, the junction kept 8 bases outside the gene matches. The CDR3 sequence is 18 residues long. The CDR3 loop is CASSFGLAVVSSYNEQFF. The CDR3 coding sequence is TGTGCCAGCAGTTTCGGACTAGCGGTCGTAAGCTCCTACAATGAGCAGTTCTTC. The variable domain in full, completed from reference TRBV28 and TRBJ2-1, reads DVKVTQSSRYLVKRTGEKVFLECVQDMDHENMFWYRQDPGLGLRLIYFSYDVKMKEKGDIPEGYSVSREKKERFSLILESASTNQTSMYLCASSFGLAVVSSYNEQFFGPGTRLTVL.

On this clone itself: Its ends do not fully match the called genes, so a read error is possible. This chain connects TRBV20-1 to TRBJ2-1, with TRBD2 matching 10 bases. CDR3 size: 14 residues. Germline loops: CDR1 DFQATT, CDR2 SNEGSKA (reference sequence). Here the CDR3 reads CSASGTSVGNKQFF. The CDR3 nucleotides are TGCAGTGCTTCCGGGACTAGCGTCGGCAATAAGCAGTTCTTC.

This clone appeared a few times. The CDR3: CASSLDRGLRGYTF. The CDR3 DNA is TGTGCCAGCAGTTTGGACAGGGGGCTGCGTGGCTACACCTTC. The chain joins TRBV27 to TRBJ1-2, with TRBD1 matching 11 bases. CDR1 MNHEY and CDR2 SMNVEV come from the germline V gene (reference sequence). This CDR3 spans 14 amino acids. The ends lost 3 bases at V and 7 bases at J; junction bases unmatched: 4.

The chain uses TRBV7-2 and TRBJ2-1; no firm D call. Trimming pared 7 bases from V and 8 bases from J, leaving 18 bases between. The CDR3 has 14 amino acids. Germline CDR1 is SGHTA and CDR2 is FQGNSA. DNA of the CDR3: TGTGCCAGCACCCGGGCTAGTCGGGTAGATGAGCAGTTCTTC. This gives the protein CASTRASRVDEQFF. Using reference TRBV7-2 and TRBJ2-1 for the parts outside the CDR3, the full variable domain is GAGVSQSPSNKVTEKGKDVELRCDPISGHTALYWYRQSLGQGLEFLIYFQGNSAPDKSGLPSDRFSAERTGGSVSTLTIQRTQQEDSAVYLCASTRASRVDEQFFGPGTRLTVL.

The chain is built from TRBV28 and TRBJ2-5; D possibly corresponds to TRBD1 (6 bases). The V gene lost 5 bases and the J gene lost 3 bases, with 16 bases spanning the gap. Per the germline V gene, CDR1 is MDHEN and CDR2 is SYDVKM. This CDR3 has 15 amino acids. CDR3 amino acids: CASSPRDMRKETQYF. The CDR3, as DNA: TGTGCCAGCAGTCCTAGGGACATGAGAAAAGAGACCCAGTACTTC.

In its sample, this clone was seen a few times. V is TRBV24-1 and J is TRBJ2-1; 9 bases line up with TRBD2. V lost 6 bases, J lost 2 bases, and 4 bases stayed unmatched. CDR3 length equals 15 residues. Looked up from germline, CDR1 is KGHDR and CDR2 is SFDVKD. CDR3 DNA sequence: TGTGCCACCAGTACTAGCGGGCCTACCTACAATGAGCAGTTCTTC. Amino acid sequence: CATSTSGPTYNEQFF.

As for this clone: In this CDR3 the conserved last residue, phenylalanine or tryptophan, is missing, so a read error is likely. The DNA is left out, because the CDR3 cannot be placed on it with certainty; the CDR3 is given as TCRdb lists it. This chain links TRBV30 with TRBJ1-6; TRBD1 was called by the table and not checked on the DNA. Germline V CDR1 and CDR2: GTSNPN, SVGIG (reference sequence). The CDR3 length is 13 residues, termini included. This CDR3 reads CAWSAGTGSHLHL.